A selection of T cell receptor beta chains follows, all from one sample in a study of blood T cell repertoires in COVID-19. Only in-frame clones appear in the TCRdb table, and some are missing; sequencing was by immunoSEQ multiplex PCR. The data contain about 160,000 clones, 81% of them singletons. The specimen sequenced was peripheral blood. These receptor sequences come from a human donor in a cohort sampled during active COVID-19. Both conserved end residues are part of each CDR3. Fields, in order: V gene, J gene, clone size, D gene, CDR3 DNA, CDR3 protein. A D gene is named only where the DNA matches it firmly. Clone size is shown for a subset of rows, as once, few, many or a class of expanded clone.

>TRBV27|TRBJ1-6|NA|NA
TGTGCCAGCAGTTTTCGGGGGTCCTCACCCCTCCACTTT
CASSFRGSSPLHF
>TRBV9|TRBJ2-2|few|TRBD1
TGTGCCAGCAGCCCGACCGGGACAGACACCGGGGAGCTGTTTTTT
CASSPTGTDTGELFF
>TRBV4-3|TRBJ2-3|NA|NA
TGCGCCAGCAGCCAAGAATCAGGACCCCAGGGGACGCAGTATTTT
CASSQESGPQGTQYF
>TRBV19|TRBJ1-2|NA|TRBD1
TGTGCCAGTAGTAGAAGAGCCGGACAGGGAGGTAACTATGGCTACACCTTC
CASSRRAGQGGNYGYTF
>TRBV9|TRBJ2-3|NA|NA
TGTGCCAGCAGCGTAGGGGAGTACACAGATACGCAGTATTTT
CASSVGEYTDTQYF
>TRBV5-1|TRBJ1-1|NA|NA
TGCGCCAGCAGCTTGGTGTTAGGGGGGAACACTGAAGCTTTCTTT
CASSLVLGGNTEAFF
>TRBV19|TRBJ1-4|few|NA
TGTGCCAGTAGTACACAAGTTAATGAAAAACTGTTTTTT
CASSTQVNEKLFF
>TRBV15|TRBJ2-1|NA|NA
TGTGCCACCAGCAGAGGCGATGAGCAGTTCTTC
CATSRGDEQFF
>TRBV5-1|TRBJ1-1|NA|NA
TGCGCCAGCAGCAAATCACAGGGCCTTTTGGTCACTGAAGCTTTCTTT
CASSKSQGLLVTEAFF
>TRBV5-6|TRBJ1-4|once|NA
TGTGCCAGCAACCGGGGATGGGAAAATGAAAAACTGTTTTTT
CASNRGWENEKLFF
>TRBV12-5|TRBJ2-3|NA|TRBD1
TGTGCTAGTGGTTTGGACCGACAGGGGGCCCCAGATACGCAGTATTTT
CASGLDRQGAPDTQYF
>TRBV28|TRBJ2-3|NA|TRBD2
TGTGCCAGCAGTTTAACGGATAGCGGGGGGGCGTCCACAGATACGCAGTATTTT
CASSLTDSGGASTDTQYF
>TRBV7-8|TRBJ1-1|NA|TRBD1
TGTGCCAGCAGGGACAGGGCGGTTCGGGCTTTCTTT
CASRDRAVRAFF